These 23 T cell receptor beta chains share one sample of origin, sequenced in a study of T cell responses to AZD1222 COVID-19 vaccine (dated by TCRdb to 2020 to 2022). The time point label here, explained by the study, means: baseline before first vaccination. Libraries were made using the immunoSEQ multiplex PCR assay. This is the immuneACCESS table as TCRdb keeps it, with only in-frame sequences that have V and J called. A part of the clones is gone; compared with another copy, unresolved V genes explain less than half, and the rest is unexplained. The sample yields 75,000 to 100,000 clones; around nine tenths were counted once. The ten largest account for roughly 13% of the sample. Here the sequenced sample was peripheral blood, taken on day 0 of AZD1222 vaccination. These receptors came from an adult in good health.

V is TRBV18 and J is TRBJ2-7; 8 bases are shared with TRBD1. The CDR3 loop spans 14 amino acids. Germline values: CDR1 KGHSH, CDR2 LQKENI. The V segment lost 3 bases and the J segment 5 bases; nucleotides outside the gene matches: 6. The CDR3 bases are TGTGCCAGCTCACCCGACAGGGGTCGGAACGAGCAGTACTTC. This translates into CASSPDRGRNEQYF.

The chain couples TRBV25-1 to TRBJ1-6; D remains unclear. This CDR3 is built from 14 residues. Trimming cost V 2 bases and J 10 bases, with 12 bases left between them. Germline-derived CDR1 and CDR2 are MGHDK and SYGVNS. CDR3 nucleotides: TGTGCCAGCAGTGAAATTTCTCAGGCATCACCCCTCCACTTT. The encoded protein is CASSEISQASPLHF.

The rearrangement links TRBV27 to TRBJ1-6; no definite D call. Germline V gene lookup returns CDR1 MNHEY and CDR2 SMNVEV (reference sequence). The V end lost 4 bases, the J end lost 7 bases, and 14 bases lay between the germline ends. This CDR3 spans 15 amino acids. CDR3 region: CASSSGVLRNSPLHF. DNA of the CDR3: TGTGCCAGCAGTTCTGGAGTGTTGAGAAATTCACCCCTCCACTTT.

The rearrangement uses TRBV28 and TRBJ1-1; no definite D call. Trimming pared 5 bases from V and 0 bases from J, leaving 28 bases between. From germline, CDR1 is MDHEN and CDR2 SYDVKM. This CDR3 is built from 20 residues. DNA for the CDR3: TGTGCCAGCAGTGACTTCCAAGGCCCAATCGAGGGATTCATGAACACTGAAGCTTTCTTT. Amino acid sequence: CASSDFQGPIEGFMNTEAFF.

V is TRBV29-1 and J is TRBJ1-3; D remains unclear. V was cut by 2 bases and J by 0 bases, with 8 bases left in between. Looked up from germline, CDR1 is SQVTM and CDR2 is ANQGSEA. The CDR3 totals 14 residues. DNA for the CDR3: TGCAGCGTTGAAAGCCTGAGCTCTGGAAACACCATATATTTT. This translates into CSVESLSSGNTIYF. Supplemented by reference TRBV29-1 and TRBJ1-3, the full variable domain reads SAVISQKPSRDICQRGTSLTIQCQVDSQVTMMFWYRQQPGQSLTLIATANQGSEATYESGFVIDKFPISRPNLTFSTLTVSNMSPEDSSIYLCSVESLSSGNTIYFGEGSWLTVV.

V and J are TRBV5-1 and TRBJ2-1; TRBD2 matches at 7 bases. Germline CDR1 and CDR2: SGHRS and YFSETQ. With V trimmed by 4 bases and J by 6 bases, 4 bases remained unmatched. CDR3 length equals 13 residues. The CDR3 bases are TGCGCCAGCAGCGGCGGGACTATCAATGAGCAGTTCTTC. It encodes CASSGGTINEQFF. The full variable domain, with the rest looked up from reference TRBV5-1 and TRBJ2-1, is KAGVTQTPRYLIKTRGQQVTLSCSPISGHRSVSWYQQTPGQGLQFLFEYFSETQRNKGNFPGRFSGRQFSNSRSEMNVSTLELGDSALYLCASSGGTINEQFFGPGTRLTVL.

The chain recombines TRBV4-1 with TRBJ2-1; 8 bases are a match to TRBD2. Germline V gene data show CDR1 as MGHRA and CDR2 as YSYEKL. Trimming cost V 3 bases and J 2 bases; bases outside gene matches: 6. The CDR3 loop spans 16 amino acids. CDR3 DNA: TGCGCCAGCAGCCATATAGCGGGATTCACCTACAATGAGCAGTTCTTC. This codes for CASSHIAGFTYNEQFF.

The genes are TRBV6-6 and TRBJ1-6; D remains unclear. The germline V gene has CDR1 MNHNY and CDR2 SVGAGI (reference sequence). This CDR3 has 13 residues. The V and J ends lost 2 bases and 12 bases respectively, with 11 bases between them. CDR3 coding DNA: TGTGCCAGCAGTTACGTAGGGCTGGAACCCCTCCACTTT. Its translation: CASSYVGLEPLHF.

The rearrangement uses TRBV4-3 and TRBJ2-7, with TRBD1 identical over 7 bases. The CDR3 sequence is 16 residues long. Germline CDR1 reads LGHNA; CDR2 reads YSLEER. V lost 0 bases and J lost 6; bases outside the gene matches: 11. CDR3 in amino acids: CASSQDLGDRAFEQYF. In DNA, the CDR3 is TGCGCCAGCAGCCAAGATCTGGGTGACAGGGCTTTCGAGCAGTACTTC.

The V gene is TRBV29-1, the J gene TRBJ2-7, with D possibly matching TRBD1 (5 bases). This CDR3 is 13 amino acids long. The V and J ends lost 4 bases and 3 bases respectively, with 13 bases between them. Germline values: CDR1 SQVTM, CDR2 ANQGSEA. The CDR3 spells CSVVGADHYEQYF. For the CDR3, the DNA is TGCAGCGTTGTAGGGGCGGACCACTACGAGCAGTACTTC.

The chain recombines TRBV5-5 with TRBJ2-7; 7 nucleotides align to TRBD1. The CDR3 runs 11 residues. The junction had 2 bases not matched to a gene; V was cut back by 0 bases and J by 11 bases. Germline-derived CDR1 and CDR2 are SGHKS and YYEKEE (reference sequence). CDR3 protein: CASSLDQGEYF. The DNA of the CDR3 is TGTGCCAGCAGCTTGGATCAGGGGGAGTACTTC.

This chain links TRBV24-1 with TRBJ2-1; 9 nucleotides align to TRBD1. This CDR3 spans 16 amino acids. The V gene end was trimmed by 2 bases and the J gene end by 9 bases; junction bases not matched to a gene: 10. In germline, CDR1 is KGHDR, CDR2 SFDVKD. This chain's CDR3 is CATSDYRGLGLGEQFF. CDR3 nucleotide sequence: TGTGCCACCAGTGATTACAGGGGGCTAGGTCTTGGTGAGCAGTTCTTC.

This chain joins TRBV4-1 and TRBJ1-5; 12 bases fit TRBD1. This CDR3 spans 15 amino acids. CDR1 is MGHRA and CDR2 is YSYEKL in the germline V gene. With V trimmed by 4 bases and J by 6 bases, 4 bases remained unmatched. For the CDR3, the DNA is TGCGCCAGCAGCCCGGGACAGGGGGCGGGTCAGCCCCAGCATTTT. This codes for CASSPGQGAGQPQHF.

CDR3 sequence (DNA): TGTGCCGTGGGGGATTCGGGCACCTCCTACGAGCAGTACTTC. Translated: CAVGDSGTSYEQYF. The chain is built from TRBV24-1 and TRBJ2-7; D might be TRBD1 or TRBD2, each matching 5 bases. CDR3 length: 14 residues. Germline loops: CDR1 KGHDR, CDR2 SFDVKD. The ends were cut back, 12 bases at V and 0 bases at J, with 17 bases in the middle.

In DNA, the CDR3 is TGCGCCAGGGGTCTGAACACTGAAGCTTTCTTT. This encodes CARGLNTEAFF. The chain employs TRBV10-1 and TRBJ1-1; D not certain. The germline V gene has CDR1 WNHNN and CDR2 SYGVQD (reference sequence). This CDR3 comprises 11 residues. V shed 9 bases and J shed 0 bases, with 5 bases lying between them.

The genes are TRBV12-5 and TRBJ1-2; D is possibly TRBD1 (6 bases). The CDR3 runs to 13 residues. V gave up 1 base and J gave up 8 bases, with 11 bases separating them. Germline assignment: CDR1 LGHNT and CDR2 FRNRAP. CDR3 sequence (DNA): TGTGCTAGTGGTTTGGCCAGGGGTTTAGGCTACACCTTC. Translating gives CASGLARGLGYTF.

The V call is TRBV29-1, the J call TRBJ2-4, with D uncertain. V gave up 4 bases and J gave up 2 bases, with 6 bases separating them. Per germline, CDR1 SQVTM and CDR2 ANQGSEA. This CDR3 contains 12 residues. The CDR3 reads CSVVNTKNIQYF. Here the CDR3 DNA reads TGCAGCGTTGTGAATACCAAAAACATTCAGTACTTC. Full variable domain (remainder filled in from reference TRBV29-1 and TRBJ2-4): SAVISQKPSRDICQRGTSLTIQCQVDSQVTMMFWYRQQPGQSLTLIATANQGSEATYESGFVIDKFPISRPNLTFSTLTVSNMSPEDSSIYLCSVVNTKNIQYFGAGTRLSVL.

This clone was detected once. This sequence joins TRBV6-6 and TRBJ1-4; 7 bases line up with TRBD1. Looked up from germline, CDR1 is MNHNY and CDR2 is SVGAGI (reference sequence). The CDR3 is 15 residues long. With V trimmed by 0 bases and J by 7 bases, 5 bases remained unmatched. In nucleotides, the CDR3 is TGTGCCAGCAGTTACTCGAATGGACAGGCTGAAAAACTGTTTTTT. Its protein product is CASSYSNGQAEKLFF.

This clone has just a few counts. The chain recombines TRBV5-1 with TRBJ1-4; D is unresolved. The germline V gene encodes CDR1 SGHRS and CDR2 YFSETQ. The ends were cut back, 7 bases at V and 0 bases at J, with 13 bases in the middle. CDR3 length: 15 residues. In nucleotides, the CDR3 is TGCGCCAGCCGAATCGCGGTGGCAACTAATGAAAAACTGTTTTTT. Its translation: CASRIAVATNEKLFF.

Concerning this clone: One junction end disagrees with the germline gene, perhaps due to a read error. The CDR3 DNA is TGTGCCAGCAGCCAAGATCGTCCCTTT. Amino acids: CASSQDRPF. V is TRBV3-1 (or the pseudogene TRBV3-2) and J is TRBJ1-6; D is unresolved. CDR1 and CDR2 (germline): LGHDT, YNNKEL (reference sequence). CDR3 length: 9 amino acids.

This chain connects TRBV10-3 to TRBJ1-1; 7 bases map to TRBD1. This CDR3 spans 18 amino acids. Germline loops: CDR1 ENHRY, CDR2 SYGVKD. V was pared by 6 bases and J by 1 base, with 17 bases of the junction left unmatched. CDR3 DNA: TGTGCCATCAGCCGAAACGGGGGGCAGGGGGACCGGAACACTGAAGCTTTCTTT. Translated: CAISRNGGQGDRNTEAFF.

The CDR3 DNA is TGTGCCAGCAGCGGAGTTAACAGGGGGGCGGGAAACACCATATATTTT. This translates into CASSGVNRGAGNTIYF. The V call is TRBV9, the J call TRBJ1-3, with 8 bases matching TRBD1. Losses at the gene ends were 3 bases for V and 4 bases for J; bases not matched to a gene: 9. Germline V gene data show CDR1 as SGDLS and CDR2 as YYNGEE. This CDR3 is 16 amino acids long.

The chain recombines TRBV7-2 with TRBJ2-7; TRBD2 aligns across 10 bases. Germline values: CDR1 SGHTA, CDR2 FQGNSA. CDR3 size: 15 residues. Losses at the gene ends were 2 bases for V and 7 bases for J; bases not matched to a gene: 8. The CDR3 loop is CASSLLSSGSYEQYF. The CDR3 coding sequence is TGTGCCAGCAGCTTATTGTCTAGCGGGAGTTATGAGCAGTACTTC.